A selection of T cell receptor beta chains follows, all from one sample in a study of cytomegalovirus exposure and HLA in healthy donors. Clones were sequenced by immunoSEQ multiplex PCR, and TCRdb holds only the in-frame ones, with some missing. The data show under 200,000 clones, 80% to 85% seen once. The sample was PBMCs. These receptor sequences come from a male donor in good health and CMV-seropositive. CDR3s include the opening cysteine and the closing phenylalanine or tryptophan. The D gene is left open where the match is weak. Expanded clones are given a class, and other clones once, few, many or no size at all.

clone_size j_call v_call d_call cdr3_nt cdr3_aa
. TRBJ2-7 TRBV9 TRBD2 TGTGCCAGCAGCGCGACTAGCGGGAGGGTCTCCCCTCACGAGCAGTACTTC CASSATSGRVSPHEQYF
. TRBJ2-3 TRBV15 . TGTGCCACCAGCAGAGATAATTCAGATACGCAGTATTTT CATSRDNSDTQYF
. TRBJ2-3 TRBV7-9 . TGTGCCAGCAGCCCCAGGGGCAGGGCAGATACGCAGTATTTT CASSPRGRADTQYF
. TRBJ2-3 TRBV4-3 TRBD2 TGCGCCAGCAGCCAGGCTCCGGGACTAGCGGGGGAAAATACGCAGTATTTT CASSQAPGLAGENTQYF
. TRBJ1-2 TRBV5-4 TRBD1 TGTGCCAGCAGCATCGGGACAGCGAACTATGGCTACACCTTC CASSIGTANYGYTF
. TRBJ2-7 TRBV27 TRBD1 TGTGCCAGCAGCTCTGGACAGGGCCTTCCGCCTTACGAGCAGTACTTC CASSSGQGLPPYEQYF
. TRBJ2-7 TRBV7-6 TRBD2 TGTGCCAGCAGTCTGACTAGCGGGGACTCCTACGAGCAGTACTTC CASSLTSGDSYEQYF
. TRBJ1-1 TRBV6-6 . TGTGCCAGCAGTTACTCGAACTTGGGAGAAAACACTGAAGCTTTCTTT CASSYSNLGENTEAFF
. TRBJ1-1 TRBV5-1 TRBD1 TGCGCCAGCAGCTTGGAAACAGGGGCCCTCACTGAAGCTTTCTTT CASSLETGALTEAFF
few TRBJ1-2 TRBV14 . TGTGCCAGCAGCCAACCGTCTAACTATGGCTACACCTTC CASSQPSNYGYTF
. TRBJ1-2 TRBV7-8 . TGTGCCAGCAGCTTAGAGGCAGGGAGCTACACCTTC CASSLEAGSYTF
. TRBJ2-1 TRBV4-3 TRBD2 TGCGCCAGCAGCCAACTAGGACTAGCGGGGGGTCACAATGAGCAGTTCTTC CASSQLGLAGGHNEQFF
. TRBJ1-6 TRBV4-1 . TGCGCCAGCAGCCAAGATGTGGGGGCGAATTCACCCCTCCACTTT CASSQDVGANSPLHF
. TRBJ2-2 TRBV19 . TGTGCCAGTAGCCGAGGAGTGGAGCTGTTTTTT CASSRGVELFF
. TRBJ2-1 TRBV27 . TGTGCCAGCAGTTTTTTGGCGGGAAAAGGGAATGAGCAGTTCTTC CASSFLAGKGNEQFF
. TRBJ1-2 TRBV28 . TGCGCCAGCAACTCGCAGGGTGAAAACTATGGCTACACCTTC CASNSQGENYGYTF
. TRBJ1-5 TRBV6-6 . TGTGCCAGCAGTTACGCAGGGTCAAGTCAGCCCCAGCATTTT CASSYAGSSQPQHF
few TRBJ1-2 TRBV20-1 TRBD1 TGCAGTGCTCGAGAGGGGGCGGGCTACACCTTC CSAREGAGYTF
. TRBJ1-6 TRBV6-6 . TGTGCCAGCAGTTACGTCGGACACATGAATTCACCCCTCCACTTT CASSYVGHMNSPLHF
. TRBJ2-2 TRBV2 TRBD1 TGTGCCAGCAGGGACTCAGGGGGAACCGGTGGGGAGCTGTTTTTT CASRDSGGTGGELFF
. TRBJ2-2 TRBV19 TRBD1 TGTGCCAGTACCCGGACAGGGGACACCGGGGAGCTGTTTTTT CASTRTGDTGELFF